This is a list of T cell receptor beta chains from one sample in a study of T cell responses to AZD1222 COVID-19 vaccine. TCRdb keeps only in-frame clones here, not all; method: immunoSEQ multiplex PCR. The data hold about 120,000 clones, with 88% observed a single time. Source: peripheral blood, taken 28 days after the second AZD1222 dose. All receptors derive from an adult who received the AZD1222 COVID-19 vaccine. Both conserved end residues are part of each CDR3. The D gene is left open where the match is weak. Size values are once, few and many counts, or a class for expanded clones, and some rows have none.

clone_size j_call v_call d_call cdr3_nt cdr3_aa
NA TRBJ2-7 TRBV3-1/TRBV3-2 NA TGTGCCAGCAGCCCTAGAGGCGGGATCTACGAGCAGTACTTC CASSPRGGIYEQYF
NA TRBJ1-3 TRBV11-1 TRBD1 TGTGCCAGCAGCCCCCGGGACAGCACGACCATATATTTT CASSPRDSTTIYF
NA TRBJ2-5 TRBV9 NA TGTGCCAGCAGCGTAGTTGGGACTGTCCAAGAGACCCAGTACTTC CASSVVGTVQETQYF
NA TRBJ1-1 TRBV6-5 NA TGTGCCAGCACGCCGGCGGCCGAAGGGACTGAAGCTTTCTTT CASTPAAEGTEAFF
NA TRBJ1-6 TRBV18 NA TGTGCCAGCTCCCGGGCCCGAAATTCACCCCTCCACTTT CASSRARNSPLHF
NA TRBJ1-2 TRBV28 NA TGTGCCAGCAGCGGCAGGGGAGCAAGAATCTATGGCTACACCTTC CASSGRGARIYGYTF
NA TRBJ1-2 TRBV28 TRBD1 TGTGCCAGCAGTTTACTGGGACAGGGGGCGGAGAGCTACACCTTC CASSLLGQGAESYTF
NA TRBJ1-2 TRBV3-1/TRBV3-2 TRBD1 TGTGCCAGCAGCCAGGGGGCACAGGGGACCTATGGCTACACCTTC CASSQGAQGTYGYTF
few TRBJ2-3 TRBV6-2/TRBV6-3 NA TGTGCCAGCAGTTACGCTAGCGAGGCAGATACGCAGTATTTT CASSYASEADTQYF
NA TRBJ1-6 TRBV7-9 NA TGTGCCAGCAGCTTAGCAAACCGTTCACCCCTCCACTTT CASSLANRSPLHF
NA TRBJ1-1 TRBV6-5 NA TGTGCCAGCAACAAGCGCTCGAACACTGAAGCTTTCTTT CASNKRSNTEAFF
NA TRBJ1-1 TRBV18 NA TGTGCCAGCTCACCAGGGGGTTCGCACACTGAAGCTTTCTTT CASSPGGSHTEAFF
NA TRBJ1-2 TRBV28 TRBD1 TGTGCCAGCAGTTTGGCTAAGACAGGGGGCGGTGGCTACACCTTC CASSLAKTGGGGYTF
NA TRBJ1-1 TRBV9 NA TGTGCCAGCAGCTCTCGACCGGGCCAAACTGAAGCTTTCTTT CASSSRPGQTEAFF
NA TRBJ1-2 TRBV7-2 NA TGTGCCAGCAGCTGGGGCCTCGAATCTAATGGCTACACCTTC CASSWGLESNGYTF
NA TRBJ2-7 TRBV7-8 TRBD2 TGTGCCAGCGGATTAATAGCGGGAAACTCCTACGAGCAGTACTTC CASGLIAGNSYEQYF
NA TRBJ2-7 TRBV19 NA TGTGCCAGTCAGCCGTATGGGGGCTCCTACGAGCAGTACTTC CASQPYGGSYEQYF
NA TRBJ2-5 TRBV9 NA TGTGCCAGCAGCGTAGAACAGGCCCCGGAGACCCAGTACTTC CASSVEQAPETQYF
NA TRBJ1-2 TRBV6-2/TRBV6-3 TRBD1 TGTGCCAGCAGTGGACAGGGGGAGGCCTATGGCTACACCTTC CASSGQGEAYGYTF
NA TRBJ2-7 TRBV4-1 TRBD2 TGCGCCAGCAGCCAAGATCTTCTCAGCGGGAGAACGTACGAGCAGTACTTC CASSQDLLSGRTYEQYF
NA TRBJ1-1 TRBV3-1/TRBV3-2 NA TGTGCCAGCAGCCAAGGGAGTTTCGGGTTGGGGACTGAAGCTTTCTTT CASSQGSFGLGTEAFF
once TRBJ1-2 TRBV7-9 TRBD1 TGTGCCAGCAGCTCGACAGGGGTCTATGGCTACACCTTC CASSSTGVYGYTF
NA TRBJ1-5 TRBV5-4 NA TGTGCCAGCAGCTTGGCAGTGGGTTTAGATCAGCCCCAGCATTTT CASSLAVGLDQPQHF
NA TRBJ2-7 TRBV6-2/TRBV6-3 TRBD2 TGTGCCAGCAGTAAAGGACTAGCGGGGACCCTAATCGTGCAGTACTTC CASSKGLAGTLIVQYF
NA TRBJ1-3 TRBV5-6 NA TGTGCCAGCAGCTTGCCGGCAGGTCTTTCCTCTGGAAACACCATATATTTT CASSLPAGLSSGNTIYF
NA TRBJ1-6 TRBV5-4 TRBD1 TGTGCCAGCAGCTTCCCGGGACAGATTCTTTCACCCCTCCACTTT CASSFPGQILSPLHF
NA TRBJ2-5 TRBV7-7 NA TGTGCTAGCAGCTCTAATAGCGGAGGGGGGGTCCAGTACTTC CASSSNSGGGVQYF
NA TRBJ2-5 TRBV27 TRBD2 TGTGCCAGCAGCCTGGAAGCGGGAGGGCCCTCGTGGGGGGAGACCCAGTACTTC CASSLEAGGPSWGETQYF
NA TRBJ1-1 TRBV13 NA TGTGCCAGCAGTACGAACACTGAAGCTTTCTTT CASSTNTEAFF
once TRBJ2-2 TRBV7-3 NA TGTGCCAGCAGCTTAGGTTCCGGGCTAGCGTCGGGGCGGGACACCGGGGAGCTGTTTTTT CASSLGSGLASGRDTGELFF
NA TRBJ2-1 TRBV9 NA TGTGCCAGCAGCGACGATAGCGGCTACAATGAGCAGTTCTTC CASSDDSGYNEQFF
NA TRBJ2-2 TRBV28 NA TGTGCCAGCACCCTTCCCCCAGGGCAGGGACGGACCGGGGAGCTGTTTTTT CASTLPPGQGRTGELFF
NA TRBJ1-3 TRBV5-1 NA TGCGCCAGCAGCTTGAGGGGTCCGGGGACTGGAAACACCATATATTTT CASSLRGPGTGNTIYF
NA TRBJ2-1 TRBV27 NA TGTGCCAGCAGTTTATATTTCGGTGAGCAGTTCTTC CASSLYFGEQFF
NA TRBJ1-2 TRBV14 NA TGTGCCAGCAGTCGGGATCCTACAAATAACTATGGCTACACCTTC CASSRDPTNNYGYTF
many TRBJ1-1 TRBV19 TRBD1 TGTGCCAGTAGTCCGGACAGGGGGAACACTGAAGCTTTCTTT CASSPDRGNTEAFF
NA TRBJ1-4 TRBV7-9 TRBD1 TGTGCCAGCAGCTCGAGACAGGGGTATGATGAAAAACTGTTTTTT CASSSRQGYDEKLFF
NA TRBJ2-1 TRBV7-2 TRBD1 TGTGCCAGCAGCTCAGGACAGGGGACGGGTGAGCAGTTCTTC CASSSGQGTGEQFF
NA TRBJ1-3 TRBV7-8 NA TGTGCCAGCAGCTTAGCGCTGATTTACAGCTCTGGAAACACCATATATTTT CASSLALIYSSGNTIYF
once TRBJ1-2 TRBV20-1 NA TGCAGTGCTAGTGTATCCCCCCGGGGTAACTATGGCTACACCTTC CSASVSPRGNYGYTF
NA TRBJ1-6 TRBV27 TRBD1 TGTGCCAGCAGTCTGGGCGGACAGGGTCGAAATTCACCCCTCCACTTT CASSLGGQGRNSPLHF
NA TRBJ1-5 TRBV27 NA TGTGCCAGCAGTCCGCACAGGGCCCAGCCCCAGCATTTT CASSPHRAQPQHF
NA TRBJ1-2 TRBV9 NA TGTGCCAGCAGCGTAGCTCATGACAGGCCCTATGGCTACACCTTC CASSVAHDRPYGYTF
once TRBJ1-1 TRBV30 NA TGTGCCTGGAACCTGGGGCAGCTGAACACTGAAGCTTTCTTT CAWNLGQLNTEAFF
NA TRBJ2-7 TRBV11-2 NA TGTGCCAGCAGTAATCCAAGCGGGTACGAGCAGTACTTC CASSNPSGYEQYF
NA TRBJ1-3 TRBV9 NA TGTGCCAGCAGCGCTCCTTCGACAGGCCAAATCTTCTCTGGAAACACCATATATTTT CASSAPSTGQIFSGNTIYF